The T cell receptor beta chain described here comes from a study of blood T cells in healthy people across ages. The CDR3 spans 16 residues. The junction had 6 bases not matched to a gene; V was cut back by 1 base and J by 4 bases. Germline values: CDR1 SGHKS, CDR2 YYEKEE (reference sequence). Combining a sample-barcoded 5' primer with a J-beta primer mix, a second PCR ran for about 7 to 11 cycles. Every cDNA molecule bore a tag from a template-switch adaptor containing 12 random nucleotides. One entry per CDR3 protein results from TCRdb running MiXCR on the 5' RACE reads. The table shows about 670,000 distinct CDR3 sequences, with 52% occurring only once. On this clonotype itself: Antigen unknown.

Broader study findings: Naive CD4+ cells and diversity were both higher in long-lived donors than in aged donors.

This TCR came from a woman at least 80 years old in good health. Sequencing input: blood. The chain uses TRBV5-5 and TRBJ1-4, with 8 bases fitting TRBD1. CDR3 protein: CASSLKGTGFNEKLFF. Here the CDR3 DNA reads TGTGCCAGCAGCTTGAAAGGGACAGGCTTTAATGAAAAACTGTTTTTT. Filled out from reference TRBV5-5 and TRBJ1-4, the complete variable domain reads DAGVTQSPTHLIKTRGQQVTLRCSPISGHKSVSWYQQVLGQGPQFIFQYYEKEERGRGNFPDRFSARQFPNYSSELNVNALLLGDSALYLCASSLKGTGFNEKLFFGSGTQLSVL.